This record concerns one T cell receptor (beta chain) sequence. Its antigen is still unknown. This sample is part of a study of T-cell memory formation after mild COVID-19. Across the study: Each donor largely had its own TCR clusters.

Study-wide results and caveats: CM and EM subsets held most contracting CD4+ clones; EMRA held CD8+ ones. The pre-infection memory compartment contained some responding clones, suggesting cross-reactive memory joined.

Constant-segment-primed 5'RACE gave TCR alpha and TCR beta cDNA libraries with sample barcodes and UMIs. One entry per CDR3 protein results from TCRdb running MiXCR on the 5' RACE reads. The sample holds around 340,000 distinct CDR3 sequences, 15% seen once. The CDR3 runs 13 residues. Germline CDR1 is SGHTA and CDR2 is FQGNSA. V shed 5 bases and J shed 6 bases, with 13 bases lying between them. Specimen: PBMCs or a T cell subset sorted from them (not recorded which). The rearrangement uses TRBV7-2 and TRBJ2-5; unclear D gene. This receptor was taken from a man aged 18 to 29 who had mild COVID-19 (a few samples of this study predate the infection). Cell type and time point are not known. CDR3 in DNA: TGTGCCAGCAGCCCCCCCTTCAGGAAGACCCAGTACTTC. This gives the protein CASSPPFRKTQYF.